The 25 T cell receptor beta chains in this list originate from one sample, sequenced in a study of blood T cell repertoires in COVID-19. Clones were sequenced by immunoSEQ multiplex PCR, and TCRdb holds only the in-frame ones, with some missing. The sample records roughly 160,000 clones, more than 75% being singletons. Sequenced material: peripheral blood. These receptors all come from a man between 18 and 29 years old with acute or convalescent COVID-19.

The rearrangement uses TRBV14 and TRBJ1-3; D unclear. CDR3 length: 16 residues. Germline-derived CDR1 and CDR2 are SGHDN and FVKESK. With 5 bases removed from V and 4 bases from J, the gap between germline ends came to 18 bases. The CDR3: CASSARRAPGGNTIYF. CDR3 nucleotides: TGTGCCAGCAGCGCCCGCCGGGCACCGGGGGGAAACACCATATATTTT.

The chain recombines TRBV19 with TRBJ1-1, with a tentative D call TRBD1 (6 bases). This CDR3 has 17 residues. The germline gives CDR1 LNHDA, CDR2 SQIVND (reference sequence). Trimming removed 5 bases from V and 3 bases from J, with 22 bases in between. The CDR3 spells CASSPGHPSRWDTEAFF. In nucleotides, the CDR3 is TGTGCCAGTAGTCCGGGACACCCCAGTCGGTGGGACACTGAAGCTTTCTTT.

J is TRBJ1-2 and V is TRBV14; TRBD1 matches at 9 bases. The CDR3 is 16 amino acids. The V gene's germline CDR1 is SGHDN and CDR2 FVKESK. Losses at the gene ends were 0 bases for V and 8 bases for J; bases not matched to a gene: 10. The CDR3 spells CASSQDSGGTGFGYTF. In DNA, the CDR3 is TGTGCCAGCAGCCAAGATTCTGGGGGGACAGGGTTCGGCTACACCTTC.

The chain has TRBV11-2 and TRBJ1-1; maybe TRBD1 (6 bases). Deletions cut 3 bases from V and 0 bases from J, with 17 bases between. Germline CDR1 SGHAT, CDR2 FQNNGV. This CDR3 spans 17 amino acids. The CDR3 is CASSFKGVLVLNTEAFF. CDR3 in DNA: TGTGCCAGCAGCTTCAAGGGGGTTCTGGTATTGAACACTGAAGCTTTCTTT.

The V call is TRBV30, the J call TRBJ2-1; TRBD2 aligns across 8 bases. The germline gives CDR1 GTSNPN, CDR2 SVGIG (reference sequence). The CDR3 is 16 amino acids. V trimming: 3 bases; J trimming: 2 bases; junction bases outside the gene matches: 9. CDR3 protein: CAWRIPAGGPYNEQFF. CDR3 coding DNA: TGTGCCTGGAGGATACCTGCGGGAGGACCCTACAATGAGCAGTTCTTC.

This chain links TRBV19 with TRBJ1-1; 9 bases fit TRBD1. The CDR3 is 18 residues long. Germline CDR1 reads LNHDA; CDR2 reads SQIVND (reference sequence). With 5 bases clipped from V and 3 bases from J, the junction kept 16 bases outside the gene matches. This CDR3 is CASSQTTGTGSWDTEAFF. CDR3 in DNA: TGTGCCAGTAGTCAGACTACCGGGACAGGGAGCTGGGACACTGAAGCTTTCTTT.

J is TRBJ1-1 and V is TRBV6-6; D might be TRBD1 (5 bases). The CDR3 runs 15 residues. Germline-derived CDR1 and CDR2 are MNHNY and SVGAGI (reference sequence). V was trimmed by 5 bases and J by 4 bases, leaving 17 bases between them. The DNA for the CDR3 is TGTGCCAGCAGTCCCAGGGTCCCCTATGGCACTGAAGCTTTCTTT. It is translated as CASSPRVPYGTEAFF.

The chain recombines TRBV19 with TRBJ1-4; D is uncertain. The V gene's germline CDR1 is LNHDA and CDR2 SQIVND (reference sequence). V shed 8 bases and J shed 0 bases, with 10 bases lying between them. The CDR3 length is 14 residues. As DNA, the CDR3 is TGTGCCAGTGGCCGGACTCCAACTAATGAAAAACTGTTTTTT. Amino acid sequence: CASGRTPTNEKLFF.

CDR3 sequence: CASSWGGPSGRASDTQYF. The CDR3 DNA is TGTGCCAGCAGCTGGGGGGGTCCTAGCGGGAGGGCCAGTGATACGCAGTATTTT. V gene TRBV7-6 combines with J gene TRBJ2-3; 12 positions agree with TRBD2. The V gene end was trimmed by 4 bases and the J gene end by 6 bases; junction bases not matched to a gene: 14. The CDR3 spans 18 residues. The V gene's germline CDR1 is SGHVS and CDR2 FNYEAQ.

The V gene is TRBV6-5, the J gene TRBJ1-1; D perhaps matches TRBD1 (6 bases). Trimming took off 2 bases at V and 5 bases at J, with 15 bases between the two ends. CDR3 size: 15 residues. Germline values: CDR1 MNHEY, CDR2 SVGAGI. The CDR3: CASSYLYRDSTEAFF. The CDR3, as DNA: TGTGCCAGCAGTTACCTCTACAGGGATTCGACTGAAGCTTTCTTT.

V gene TRBV15 combines with J gene TRBJ2-4; 8 nucleotides align to TRBD1. J lost 7 bases, V lost 1 base, and 18 bases had no gene match. CDR1 is LNHNV, CDR2 YYDKDF, per germline (reference sequence). CDR3 size: 19 residues. CDR3 loop: CATSRGGDRTEPRRNIQYF. CDR3 bases: TGTGCCACCAGCAGAGGTGGGGACAGGACAGAACCCCGGCGGAACATTCAGTACTTC.

The chain employs TRBV12-3 or TRBV12-4 and TRBJ1-1, with TRBD1 identical over 10 bases. This CDR3 region has 13 residues. The junction had 8 bases not matched to a gene; V was cut back by 11 bases and J by 5 bases. This CDR3 reads CAGRTGGGTEAFF. The CDR3 bases are TGTGCCGGGAGGACAGGGGGAGGTACTGAAGCTTTCTTT.

The rearrangement uses TRBV6-4 and TRBJ1-6; D gene uncertain. Germline CDR1 is MRHNA and CDR2 is SNTAGT. The CDR3 loop spans 14 amino acids. V dropped 5 bases and J dropped 6 bases, with 11 bases sitting between them. The CDR3 region has the DNA TGTGCCAGCAGTACGGCGCCGGGTAATTCACCCCTCCACTTT. Translated: CASSTAPGNSPLHF.

The chain uses TRBV5-6 and TRBJ1-3, with D possibly matching TRBD1 (5 bases). This CDR3 comprises 15 residues. The germline gives CDR1 SGHDT, CDR2 YYEEEE. V lost 2 bases, J lost 4 bases, and 13 bases lay in between. Here the CDR3 DNA reads TGTGCCAGCAGCTTATGGACAAGTTCCGGAAACACCATATATTTT. Encoded protein: CASSLWTSSGNTIYF. The whole variable domain, filled in from reference TRBV5-6 and TRBJ1-3, reads DAGVTQSPTHLIKTRGQQVTLRCSPKSGHDTVSWYQQALGQGPQFIFQYYEEEERQRGNFPDRFSGHQFPNYSSELNVNALLLGDSALYLCASSLWTSSGNTIYFGEGSWLTVV.

The DNA of the CDR3 is TGTGCCAGCAGAAACCCCCGGGAGACCCAGTACTTC. This codes for CASRNPRETQYF. The chain carries TRBV7-9 and TRBJ2-5, with D unclear. The CDR3 totals 12 residues. Germline CDR1 and CDR2: SEHNR and FQNEAQ (reference sequence). The V gene lost 6 bases and the J gene lost 5 bases, with 10 bases spanning the gap.

DNA of the CDR3: TGTGCCAGCAGCCTAGCGGACAGCCACTACGAGCAGTACTTC. It is translated as CASSLADSHYEQYF. The chain is built from TRBV5-4 and TRBJ2-7; TRBD2 is a possible D gene (7 bases). The CDR3 extends over 14 amino acids. V was cut by 4 bases and J by 3 bases, with 14 bases left in between. CDR1 and CDR2 (germline): SGHNT, YYREEE (reference sequence).

The chain uses TRBV7-7 and TRBJ2-2, with 8 bases aligning to TRBD2. The V gene's germline CDR1 is SSHAT and CDR2 FNYEAQ (reference sequence). This CDR3 contains 15 residues. V lost 3 bases, J lost 0 bases, and 0 bases stayed unmatched. The CDR3 nucleotides read TGTGCCAGCAGCTTGGGACTAGCGAACACCGGGGAGCTGTTTTTT. This codes for CASSLGLANTGELFF.

The rearrangement links TRBV19 to TRBJ2-3, with 8 bases matching TRBD1. The V gene's germline CDR1 is LNHDA and CDR2 SQIVND (reference sequence). The CDR3 extends over 16 amino acids. J lost 3 bases, V lost 5 bases, and 10 bases had no gene match. The CDR3 spells CASSLAGGTPTDTQYF. As DNA, the CDR3 is TGTGCCAGTAGTCTGGCAGGGGGCACACCAACAGATACGCAGTATTTT.

This chain joins TRBV24-1 and TRBJ2-5, with 9 bases fitting TRBD1. V shed 3 bases, J shed 6 bases, and the junction held 10 bases outside the gene matches. Per the germline V gene, CDR1 is KGHDR and CDR2 is SFDVKD. The CDR3 has 16 residues. CDR3 DNA sequence: TGTGCCACCAGTGATGCTACAGGGGGCGAAAGTAAGACCCAGTACTTC. Encoded protein: CATSDATGGESKTQYF.

This clone was detected only once. This chain links TRBV28 with TRBJ1-1; D may be TRBD1 (6 bases). There are 14 residues in the CDR3. Trimming left V 5 bases short and J 2 bases short, with 12 bases between. Germline CDR1 reads MDHEN; CDR2 reads SYDVKM. The CDR3 is CASSLGQFNTEAFF. For the CDR3, the DNA is TGTGCCAGCAGTCTTGGACAGTTTAACACTGAAGCTTTCTTT.

The genes are TRBV7-8 and TRBJ1-2; 7 bases agree with TRBD1. CDR1 is SGHVS and CDR2 is FQNEAQ in the germline V gene. J lost 4 bases, V lost 2 bases, and 10 bases had no gene match. This CDR3 has 16 amino acids. CDR3 in amino acids: CASSLSGRTGGYGYTF. CDR3 sequence (DNA): TGTGCCAGCAGCTTAAGCGGGAGGACAGGAGGCTATGGCTACACCTTC. The full variable domain, completed using reference TRBV7-8 and TRBJ1-2, is GAGVSQSPRYKVAKRGQDVALRCDPISGHVSLFWYQQALGQGPEFLTYFQNEAQLDKSGLPSDRFFAERPEGSVSTLKIQRTQQEDSAVYLCASSLSGRTGGYGYTFGSGTRLTVV.

J is TRBJ2-1 and V is TRBV6-5; a weak D match, TRBD1 (6 bases). This CDR3 region has 12 residues. Per the germline V gene, CDR1 is MNHEY and CDR2 is SVGAGI. Trimming left V 6 bases short and J 9 bases short, with 12 bases between. The CDR3 coding sequence is TGTGCCAGCAGACCAGGGGCGGGTGAGCAGTTCTTC. Translation: CASRPGAGEQFF.

The V gene is TRBV5-4, the J gene TRBJ2-1, with TRBD2 as a possible D gene (6 bases). Per germline, CDR1 SGHNT and CDR2 YYREEE (reference sequence). The ends were cut back, 2 bases at V and 7 bases at J, with 13 bases in the middle. This CDR3 is built from 14 residues. The chain's CDR3 is CASSFHEGLNEQFF. In DNA, the CDR3 is TGTGCCAGCAGCTTTCATGAGGGACTGAATGAGCAGTTCTTC.

The rearrangement uses TRBV5-1 and TRBJ2-4; no clear D. Germline loops: CDR1 SGHRS, CDR2 YFSETQ. The CDR3 spans 12 residues. V lost 4 bases and J lost 3, with 5 bases in between. The DNA of the CDR3 is TGCGCCAGCAGCGACTTCAAAAACATTCAGTACTTC. Its protein product is CASSDFKNIQYF. The whole variable domain, remainder taken from reference TRBV5-1 and TRBJ2-4, is KAGVTQTPRYLIKTRGQQVTLSCSPISGHRSVSWYQQTPGQGLQFLFEYFSETQRNKGNFPGRFSGRQFSNSRSEMNVSTLELGDSALYLCASSDFKNIQYFGAGTRLSVL.

This chain links TRBV30 with TRBJ2-1; 11 bases are a match to TRBD1. The V gene's germline CDR1 is GTSNPN and CDR2 SVGIG (reference sequence). The junction had 13 bases not matched to a gene; V was cut back by 5 bases and J by 7 bases. This CDR3 spans 16 amino acids. The CDR3 spells CAWSTQGTGGRNEQFF. CDR3 coding DNA: TGTGCCTGGTCTACCCAGGGGACAGGGGGGAGAAATGAGCAGTTCTTC.